Below, 30 T cell receptor beta chains from the same sample are listed, as sequenced in a study of tumor-infiltrating lymphocytes in primary liver carcinoma. Starting material for RNA and DNA co-extraction consisted of about 17-30 mg of unsorted bulk tissue. Using a constant-region primer together with ProtoScript II reverse transcriptase, TCR beta cDNA was made from about 500 ng of total RNA. Researchers made the TCR beta libraries by running three nested multiplex PCR rounds with slightly modified ARM-PCR. TRBV1-TRBV30 forward primers paired with a C-beta reverse primer drove the first two PCR rounds, about 10 cycles each. TCRdb fed the multiplex PCR reads into MiXCR, producing one record per CDR3 protein. Of about 190,000 distinct CDR3 sequences in the sample, around four fifths were seen once. Specimen: tumor tissue from primary liver carcinoma. The source is a man aged 35-49 years with primary liver carcinoma and hepatitis B virus infection.

V usage is TRBV5-4 and J usage is TRBJ2-5; 8 bases are shared with TRBD1. Trimming cost V 8 bases and J 5 bases; bases outside gene matches: 17. The CDR3 contains 16 residues. Germline V gives CDR1 SGHNT, CDR2 YYREEE (reference sequence). The CDR3 nucleotides read TGTGCCAGTGGCGGAATCACAGGGGGGAGGATGGAGACCCAGTACTTC. Protein: CASGGITGGRMETQYF. Based on the CDR3 plus reference TRBV5-4 and TRBJ2-5, the full variable domain is ETGVTQSPTHLIKTRGQQVTLRCSSQSGHNTVSWYQQALGQGPQFIFQYYREEENGRGNFPPRFSGLQFPNYSSELNVNALELDDSALYLCASGGITGGRMETQYFGPGTRLLVL.

Regarding this clonotype: It is unclear where the CDR3 begins or ends on the DNA, so no DNA is shown, and the CDR3 is as TCRdb lists it. The V and J genes are TRBV11-2 and TRBJ1-1; no DNA check was done on the table's D call, TRBD1. The CDR3 is 15 amino acids long, termini counted. Germline CDR1 is SGHAT and CDR2 is FQNNGV. Here the CDR3 reads CASILEWGADAEAFF.

The chain combines TRBV29-1 with TRBJ1-3; D is possibly TRBD1 (6 bases). The CDR3 totals 15 residues. Per the germline V gene, CDR1 is SQVTM and CDR2 is ANQGSEA. The V and J ends lost 6 bases and 6 bases respectively, with 21 bases between them. The CDR3 region has the DNA TGCAGCGTCTCCCGGACAGCCCAGAGTGCAAACACCATATATTTT. Residues: CSVSRTAQSANTIYF.

A word on this clonotype: A single base separates this from a much larger clone, so it may be a read error. The V call is TRBV7-9, the J call TRBJ2-3, with D perhaps TRBD2 (6 bases). Trimming stripped 4 bases from V and 6 bases from J, with 14 bases between. The CDR3 is made up of 14 amino acids. In germline, CDR1 is SEHNR, CDR2 FQNEAQ (reference sequence). The chain's CDR3 is CASSYVGRTDTQYF. CDR3 DNA: TGTGCCAGCAGCTATGTGGGGAGGACCGATACGCAGTATTTT.

The rearrangement uses TRBV11-1 and TRBJ1-1; 7 positions match TRBD1. Trimming took 9 bases from V and 1 from J; bases not matched to a gene: 11. The CDR3 extends over 15 amino acids. The V gene's germline CDR1 is SGHAT and CDR2 FQDESV (reference sequence). This CDR3 reads CASSPRQGPNTEAFF. CDR3 sequence (DNA): TGTGCCAGTAGCCCGCGACAGGGACCGAACACTGAAGCTTTCTTT.

This clonotype has only a few counts. A much larger clone lies a single base off, so this may be a read error. This chain connects TRBV7-8 to TRBJ2-7, with D possibly being TRBD2 (6 bases). In germline, CDR1 is SGHVS, CDR2 FQNEAQ. CDR3 length: 14 residues. The CDR3 sequence is CTSSDTGTLHEQYF. The CDR3 bases are TGTACCAGCAGCGATACCGGGACTCTCCACGAGCAGTACTTC.

As for this clonotype: Because the CDR3 is missing its conserved closing phenylalanine or tryptophan, this is likely a read error. The chain combines TRBV14 with TRBJ2-7; 12 bases align to TRBD2. Germline V gene data show CDR1 as SGHDN and CDR2 as FVKESK. The CDR3 loop spans 19 amino acids. After removal of 7 bases from V and 2 bases from J, the junction contained 18 bases not matched to a gene. CDR3 residues: CASNPRLAGAPLVTYEQYL. The CDR3 nucleotides are TGTGCCAGCAACCCCCGACTAGCGGGAGCCCCTCTGGTCACCTACGAGCAGTACTTA.

This clonotype has ten or more counts. The gene calls are TRBV5-4 and TRBJ2-1; 9 bases fit TRBD2. The V gene's germline CDR1 is SGHNT and CDR2 YYREEE (reference sequence). Trimming took 2 bases from V and 0 from J; bases not matched to a gene: 0. The CDR3 totals 15 residues. The CDR3 is CASSLLAGSYNEQFF. The CDR3 nucleotides are TGTGCCAGCAGCTTACTAGCGGGCTCCTACAATGAGCAGTTCTTC.

V is TRBV28 and J is TRBJ1-2; TRBD1 agrees at 8 bases. The CDR3 length is 17 residues. V shed 3 bases, J shed 3 bases, and the junction held 12 bases outside the gene matches. Germline-derived CDR1 and CDR2 are MDHEN and SYDVKM. The CDR3 protein is CASSFVRTGILYYGYTF. CDR3 DNA sequence: TGTGCCAGCAGTTTCGTCAGGACAGGGATTCTCTACTATGGCTACACCTTC.

This clonotype was detected once. The chain recombines TRBV4-3 with TRBJ2-6; perhaps D is TRBD1 or TRBD2 (7 bases each). The V and J ends lost 6 bases and 5 bases respectively, with 17 bases between them. Germline CDR1 is LGHNA and CDR2 is YSLEER. There are 16 residues in the CDR3. In DNA form, the CDR3 reads TGCGCCAGCAGAGAAGCGGGACAGTTCCGGGCCAACGTCCTGACTTTC. As protein: CASREAGQFRANVLTF.

Concerning this clonotype: Its ends do not fully match the called genes, so a read error is possible. The chain has TRBV7-6 and TRBJ2-2, with D maybe TRBD1 (6 bases). This CDR3 region has 15 residues. CDR1 SGHVS and CDR2 FNYEAQ come from the germline V gene. The CDR3 coding sequence is TGTGCCAGCAGCTTCCGGGACACCAACACCGGGGAGCCGTTTTTT. Amino acid sequence: CASSFRDTNTGEPFF.

In regard to this clonotype: A junction end diverges from the germline sequence, so it may reflect a read error. The chain has TRBV4-2 and TRBJ2-3, with D possibly matching TRBD2 (6 bases). The CDR3 has 13 amino acids. Germline CDR1 reads LGHNA; CDR2 reads YNFKEQ. The CDR3 DNA is TGTGTCAGCAGCCAAGATCAGGACTGGAGGGAGTATTTT. The encoded protein is CVSSQDQDWREYF.

As to this clonotype: Relative to the germline gene, one junction end is altered; a read error may explain this. The rearrangement uses TRBV6-1 and TRBJ1-1, with 8 bases lining up with TRBD1. CDR1 MNHNS and CDR2 SASEGT come from the germline V gene. The CDR3 runs to 14 residues. Here the CDR3 reads CASNHGQGGTEALF. In DNA, the CDR3 is TGTGCCAGCAATCACGGACAGGGAGGAACTGAAGCTCTCTTT.

On this clonotype: The junction departs from germline at one end; a sequencing error may be responsible. The rearrangement uses TRBV29-1 and TRBJ1-1; D gene unclear. CDR1 and CDR2 (germline): SQVTM, ANQGSEA. The CDR3 extends over 11 amino acids. CDR3 sequence: CNVDPDTEAFF. For the CDR3, the DNA is TGCAACGTTGATCCGGATACTGAAGCTTTCTTT.

As regards this clonotype: Relative to the germline gene, one junction end is altered; a read error may explain this. The chain has TRBV6-2 or TRBV6-3 and TRBJ2-1; possible D gene TRBD1, 6 bases. This CDR3 contains 16 residues. From germline, CDR1 is MNHEY and CDR2 SVGEGT. DNA of the CDR3: TGTGCCAGCAGTTACGGGGAACAGGGAAATTACAATGAGCAGTCCTTC. Translating gives CASSYGEQGNYNEQSF.

Remarks on this clonotype: Compared with germline, one end of the junction differs, possibly owing to a read error. The genes are TRBV10-3 and TRBJ2-7; D not resolved. The length of the CDR3 is 15 residues. Germline values: CDR1 ENHRY, CDR2 SYGVKD. Here the CDR3 DNA reads TGTGCCATCAGTGGACACGCGATGAGCTCATACGAGCAATACTTC. Translated, it gives CAISGHAMSSYEQYF.

As for this clonotype: The CDR3 does not close with the conserved phenylalanine or tryptophan, likely indicating a read error. The chain combines TRBV7-9 with TRBJ2-3, with TRBD1 matching over 8 bases. Germline CDR1 and CDR2: SEHNR and FQNEAQ (reference sequence). The ends lost 6 bases at V and 4 bases at J; junction bases unmatched: 9. This CDR3 is 15 amino acids long. CDR3 in DNA: TGTGCCAGCAGTTCGGACAGGGACGGGTCAGATACGCAGTATTTA. Translating gives CASSSDRDGSDTQYL.

Concerning this clonotype itself: A read error may account for a junction end that differs from germline. CDR3 region: CASSGTSGYTRELFF. CDR3 in DNA: TGTGCCAGCAGTGGGACTAGCGGCTACACCCGGGAGTTGTTTTTT. This chain links TRBV5-5 with TRBJ2-2; 11 bases match TRBD2. The CDR3 consists of 15 residues. CDR1 SGHKS and CDR2 YYEKEE come from the germline V gene (reference sequence).

This chain links TRBV6-2 or TRBV6-3 with TRBJ2-7; perhaps TRBD2 as D (5 bases). Trimming took off 5 bases at V and 3 bases at J, with 11 bases between the two ends. The CDR3 totals 13 residues. Germline values: CDR1 MNHEY, CDR2 SVGEGT. This chain's CDR3 is CASSPVGVYEQYF. The CDR3 DNA reads TGTGCCAGCAGTCCCGTGGGAGTCTACGAGCAGTACTTC.

Regarding this clonotype: Given the absence of the conserved phenylalanine or tryptophan at the CDR3 end, a read error is likely. The chain is built from TRBV12-3 or TRBV12-4 and TRBJ1-1, with D unclear. Trimming took 6 bases from V and 1 from J, leaving 15 bases between them. The CDR3 contains 15 residues. CDR3 protein: CASSPVARGNTEAFC. The CDR3 nucleotides are TGTGCCAGCAGCCCCGTCGCACGGGGGAACACTGAAGCTTTCTGT.

This rearrangement joins TRBV29-1 to TRBJ2-7; D unresolved. The germline V gene has CDR1 SQVTM and CDR2 ANQGSEA. The CDR3 has 12 amino acids. Here the CDR3 reads CVVEGTRYEQYF. The CDR3 DNA reads as TGCGTCGTTGAAGGAACCCGGTACGAGCAGTACTTC.

Note on this clonotype: At one end, the junction sequence differs from germline, possibly due to a read error. V and J are TRBV29-1 and TRBJ1-1; D is ambiguous. This CDR3 has 15 amino acids. The V gene's germline CDR1 is SQVTM and CDR2 ANQGSEA. CDR3: CSVTPGWAMNSEAFF. Written as DNA, the CDR3 is TGCAGCGTTACCCCTGGTTGGGCAATGAACAGTGAAGCTTTCTTT.

The rearrangement uses TRBV7-9 and TRBJ2-2, with 8 bases identical to TRBD1. Looked up from germline, CDR1 is SEHNR and CDR2 is FQNEAQ (reference sequence). The CDR3 totals 16 residues. J lost 2 bases, V lost 7 bases, and 9 bases had no gene match. The CDR3 loop is CASNPKQGDNTGELFF. Written as DNA, the CDR3 is TGTGCCAGCAACCCCAAACAGGGGGATAACACCGGGGAGCTGTTTTTT.

Concerning this clonotype itself: This CDR3 is missing its conserved last phenylalanine or tryptophan, likely due to a read error. V gene TRBV10-1 combines with J gene TRBJ2-2; 7 bases fit TRBD2. J lost 7 bases, V lost 10 bases, and 12 bases had no gene match. This CDR3 has 14 amino acids. Germline-derived CDR1 and CDR2 are WNHNN and SYGVQD (reference sequence). As DNA, the CDR3 is TGCGCCACTAGGGCTAGCGGTATCGTCGGGGAGCTGTTTTAT. Amino acid sequence: CATRASGIVGELFY.

This clonotype was detected once. The final CDR3 position lacks the conserved phenylalanine or tryptophan, pointing to a likely read error. The rearrangement joins TRBV29-1 to TRBJ2-1, with no clear D. This CDR3 contains 12 residues. Germline loops: CDR1 SQVTM, CDR2 ANQGSEA. V lost 6 bases, J lost 12 bases, and 18 bases lay in between. The CDR3 nucleotides read TGCAGCGTAGATTCAAGAATCCATGCGCAGTTCCTC. This codes for CSVDSRIHAQFL.

In nucleotides, the CDR3 is TGCAGCGTTGACGATCCAGGAGGGAACTCGTACGAGCAGTACTTC. Amino acids: CSVDDPGGNSYEQYF. This chain joins TRBV29-1 and TRBJ2-7; D might be TRBD2 (6 bases). Germline V gene lookup returns CDR1 SQVTM and CDR2 ANQGSEA. Trimming pared 3 bases from V and 4 bases from J, leaving 19 bases between. This CDR3 comprises 15 residues.

As regards this clonotype: A junction end diverges from the germline sequence, so it may reflect a read error. The CDR3 spells CASSLGTRPTEEQQF. For the CDR3, the DNA is TGTGCCAGCAGCTTGGGAACCAGGCCTACGGAAGAGCAGCAGTTC. This sequence joins TRBV11-2 and TRBJ2-7; unclear D gene. The CDR3 extends over 15 amino acids. Germline V gene data show CDR1 as SGHAT and CDR2 as FQNNGV.

On this clonotype: An end of the junction differs from the germline gene, which may be a read error. The V gene is TRBV12-5, the J gene TRBJ2-7; D could derive from TRBD1 or TRBD2 (5 bases each). Germline V lookup: CDR1 LGHNT, CDR2 FRNRAP. CDR3 length equals 13 residues. CDR3 amino acids: CASEGTRIYEQYF. In nucleotides, the CDR3 is TGTGCCAGTGAGGGGACCCGTATCTACGAGCAGTACTTC.

V and J are TRBV14 and TRBJ1-5; D is possibly TRBD2 (5 bases). The J call could be wrong; TRBJ2-3 is a better fit for the DNA end. The CDR3 is 13 residues long. Germline V gene data show CDR1 as SGHDN and CDR2 as FVKESK. The CDR3 region is CASSQGRGQPQYF. The DNA for the CDR3 is TGTGCCAGCAGCCAAGGACGGGGTCAGCCCCAGTATTTT.

The count of this clonotype is one. At one of its ends the junction is not consistent with the germline gene, which may arise from a read error. This chain's CDR3 is CASRLNGRASIDTQYF. In DNA, the CDR3 is TGCGCCAGCCGCTTGAACGGCCGTGCTAGCATAGATACGCAGTATTTT. The gene calls are TRBV5-1 and TRBJ2-3, with D maybe TRBD2 (5 bases). This CDR3 contains 16 residues. The germline V gene has CDR1 SGHRS and CDR2 YFSETQ.